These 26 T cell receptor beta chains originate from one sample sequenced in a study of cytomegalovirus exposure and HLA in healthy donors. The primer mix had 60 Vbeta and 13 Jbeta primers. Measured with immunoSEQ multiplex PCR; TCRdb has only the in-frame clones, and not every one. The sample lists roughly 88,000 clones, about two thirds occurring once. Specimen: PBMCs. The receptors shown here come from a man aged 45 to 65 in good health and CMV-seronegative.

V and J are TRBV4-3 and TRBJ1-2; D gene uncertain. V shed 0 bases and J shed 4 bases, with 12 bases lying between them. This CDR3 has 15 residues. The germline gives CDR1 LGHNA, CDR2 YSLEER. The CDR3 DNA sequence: TGCGCCAGCAGCCAAGAGCGAGCGGGCCTCTATGGCTACACCTTC. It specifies CASSQERAGLYGYTF.

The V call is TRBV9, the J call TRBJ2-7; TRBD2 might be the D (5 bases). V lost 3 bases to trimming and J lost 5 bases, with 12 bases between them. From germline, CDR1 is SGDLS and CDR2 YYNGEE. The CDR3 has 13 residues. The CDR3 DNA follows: TGTGCCAGCAGCGCTAGCTTTCGGGACGAGCAGTACTTC. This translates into CASSASFRDEQYF.

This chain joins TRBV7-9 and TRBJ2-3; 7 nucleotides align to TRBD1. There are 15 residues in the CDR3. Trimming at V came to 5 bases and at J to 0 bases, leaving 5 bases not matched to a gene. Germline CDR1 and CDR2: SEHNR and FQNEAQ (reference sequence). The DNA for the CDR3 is TGTGCCAGCAGCCACAGGGGCCCGAGCACAGATACGCAGTATTTT. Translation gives CASSHRGPSTDTQYF.

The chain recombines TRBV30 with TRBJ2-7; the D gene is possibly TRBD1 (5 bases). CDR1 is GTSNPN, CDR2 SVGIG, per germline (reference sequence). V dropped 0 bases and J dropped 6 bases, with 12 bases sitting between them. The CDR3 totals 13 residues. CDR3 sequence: CAWSVTASGEQYF. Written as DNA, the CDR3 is TGTGCCTGGAGTGTGACAGCATCGGGCGAGCAGTACTTC.

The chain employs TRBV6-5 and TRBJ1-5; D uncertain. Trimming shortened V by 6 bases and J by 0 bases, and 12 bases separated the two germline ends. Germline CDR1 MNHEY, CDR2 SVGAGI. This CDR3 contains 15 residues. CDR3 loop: CASSPVGRSNQPQHF. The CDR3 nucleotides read TGTGCCAGCAGCCCCGTTGGGCGTAGCAATCAGCCCCAGCATTTT.

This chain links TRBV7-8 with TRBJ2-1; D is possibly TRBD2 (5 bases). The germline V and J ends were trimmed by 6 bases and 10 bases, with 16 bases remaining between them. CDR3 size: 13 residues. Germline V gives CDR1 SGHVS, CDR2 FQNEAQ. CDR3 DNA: TGTGCCAGCAGTACCAGACCGGGCGGGGAGCAGTTCTTC. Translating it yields CASSTRPGGEQFF.

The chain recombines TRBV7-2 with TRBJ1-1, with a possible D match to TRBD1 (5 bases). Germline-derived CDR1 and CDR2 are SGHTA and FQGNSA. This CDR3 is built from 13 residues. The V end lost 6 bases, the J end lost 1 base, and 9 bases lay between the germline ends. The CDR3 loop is CASSLTENTEAFF. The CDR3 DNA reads TGTGCCAGCAGTCTGACAGAGAACACTGAAGCTTTCTTT.

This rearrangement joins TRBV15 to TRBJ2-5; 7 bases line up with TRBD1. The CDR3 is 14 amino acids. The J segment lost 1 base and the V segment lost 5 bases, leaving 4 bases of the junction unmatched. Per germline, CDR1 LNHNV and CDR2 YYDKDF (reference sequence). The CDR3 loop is CATSAGQVQETQYF. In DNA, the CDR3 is TGTGCCACCAGCGCCGGACAGGTCCAAGAGACCCAGTACTTC.

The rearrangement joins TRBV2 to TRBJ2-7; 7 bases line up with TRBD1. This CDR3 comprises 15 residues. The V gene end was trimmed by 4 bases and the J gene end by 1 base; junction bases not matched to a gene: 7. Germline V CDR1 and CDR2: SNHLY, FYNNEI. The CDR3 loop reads CASSAPDRASYEQYF. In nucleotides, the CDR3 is TGTGCCAGCAGTGCCCCTGACAGGGCTTCCTACGAGCAGTACTTC.

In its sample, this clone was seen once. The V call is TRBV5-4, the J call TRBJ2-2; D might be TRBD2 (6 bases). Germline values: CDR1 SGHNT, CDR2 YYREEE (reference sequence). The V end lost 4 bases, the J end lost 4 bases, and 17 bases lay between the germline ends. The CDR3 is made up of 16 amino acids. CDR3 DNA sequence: TGTGCCAGCAGCCCAGTGGGGGGTCAGGGCACCGGGGAGCTGTTTTTT. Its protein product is CASSPVGGQGTGELFF.

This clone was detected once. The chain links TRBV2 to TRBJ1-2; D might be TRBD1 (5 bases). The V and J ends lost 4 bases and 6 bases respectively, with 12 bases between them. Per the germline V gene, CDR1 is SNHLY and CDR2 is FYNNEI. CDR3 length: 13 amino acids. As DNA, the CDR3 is TGTGCCAGCAGTGTGAGGGCGGGGGATGGCTACACCTTC. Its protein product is CASSVRAGDGYTF.

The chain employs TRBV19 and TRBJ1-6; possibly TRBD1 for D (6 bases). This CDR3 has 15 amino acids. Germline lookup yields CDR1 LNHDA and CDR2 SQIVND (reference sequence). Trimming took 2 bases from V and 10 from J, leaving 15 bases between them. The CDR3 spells CASSIRSGGGSPLHF. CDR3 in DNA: TGTGCCAGTAGTATAAGGTCTGGGGGCGGATCACCCCTCCACTTT.

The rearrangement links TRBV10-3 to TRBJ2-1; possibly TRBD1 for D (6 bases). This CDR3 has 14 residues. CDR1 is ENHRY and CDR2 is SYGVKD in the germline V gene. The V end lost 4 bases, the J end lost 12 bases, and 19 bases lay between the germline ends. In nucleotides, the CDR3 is TGTGCCATCAGTGGACAGATCTCAGGGGAACGGCAGTTCTTC. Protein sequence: CAISGQISGERQFF.

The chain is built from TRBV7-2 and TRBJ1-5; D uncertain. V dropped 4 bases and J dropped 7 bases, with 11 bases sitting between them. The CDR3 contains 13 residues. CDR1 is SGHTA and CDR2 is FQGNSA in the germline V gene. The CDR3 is CASSSWGGQPQHF. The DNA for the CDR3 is TGTGCCAGCAGCTCCTGGGGAGGCCAGCCCCAGCATTTT. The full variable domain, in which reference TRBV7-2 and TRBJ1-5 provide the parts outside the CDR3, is GAGVSQSPSNKVTEKGKDVELRCDPISGHTALYWYRQSLGQGLEFLIYFQGNSAPDKSGLPSDRFSAERTGGSVSTLTIQRTQQEDSAVYLCASSSWGGQPQHFGDGTRLSIL.

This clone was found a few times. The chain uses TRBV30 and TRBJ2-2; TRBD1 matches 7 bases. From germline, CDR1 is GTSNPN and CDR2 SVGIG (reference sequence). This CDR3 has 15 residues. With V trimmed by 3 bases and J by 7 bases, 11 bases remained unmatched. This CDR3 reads CAWSSGTAKDGELFF. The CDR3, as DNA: TGTGCCTGGAGCTCCGGGACAGCAAAGGACGGGGAGCTGTTTTTT.

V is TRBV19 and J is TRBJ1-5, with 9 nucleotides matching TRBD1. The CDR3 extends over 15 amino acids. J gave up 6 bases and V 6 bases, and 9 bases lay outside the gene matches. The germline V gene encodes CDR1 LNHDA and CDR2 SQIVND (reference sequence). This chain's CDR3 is CASSTVGQGRQPQHF. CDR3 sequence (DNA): TGTGCCAGTAGCACGGTCGGACAGGGGCGTCAGCCCCAGCATTTT.

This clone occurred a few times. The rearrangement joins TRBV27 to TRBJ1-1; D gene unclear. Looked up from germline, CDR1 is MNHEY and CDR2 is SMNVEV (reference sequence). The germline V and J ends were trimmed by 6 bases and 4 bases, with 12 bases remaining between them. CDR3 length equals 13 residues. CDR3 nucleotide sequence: TGTGCCAGCAGGCTACAGTCTGTCACTGAAGCTTTCTTT. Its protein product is CASRLQSVTEAFF.

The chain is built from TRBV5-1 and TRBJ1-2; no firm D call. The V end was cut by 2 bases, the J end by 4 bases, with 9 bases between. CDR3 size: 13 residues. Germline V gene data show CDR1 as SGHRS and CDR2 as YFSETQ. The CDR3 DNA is TGCGCCAGCAGCTTTATCCCCTCCTATGGCTACACCTTC. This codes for CASSFIPSYGYTF.

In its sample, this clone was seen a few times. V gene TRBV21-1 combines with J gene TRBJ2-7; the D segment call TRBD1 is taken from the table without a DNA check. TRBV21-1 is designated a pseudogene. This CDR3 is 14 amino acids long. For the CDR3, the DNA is TGTGCCAGCAGCAAAGGGACAGACCACTACGAGCAGTACTTC. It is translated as CASSKGTDHYEQYF.

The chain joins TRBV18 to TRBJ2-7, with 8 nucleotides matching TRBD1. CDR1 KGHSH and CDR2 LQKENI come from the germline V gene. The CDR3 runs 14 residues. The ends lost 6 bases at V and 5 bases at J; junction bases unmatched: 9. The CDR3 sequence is CASSGSQGADEQYF. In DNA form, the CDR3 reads TGTGCCAGCTCTGGCAGTCAGGGGGCAGACGAGCAGTACTTC.

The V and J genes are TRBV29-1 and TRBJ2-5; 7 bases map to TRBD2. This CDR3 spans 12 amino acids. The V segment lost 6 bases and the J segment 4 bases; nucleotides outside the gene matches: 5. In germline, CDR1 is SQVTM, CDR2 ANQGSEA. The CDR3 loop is CSVGGSSETQYF. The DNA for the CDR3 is TGCAGCGTCGGCGGGAGTTCAGAGACCCAGTACTTC.

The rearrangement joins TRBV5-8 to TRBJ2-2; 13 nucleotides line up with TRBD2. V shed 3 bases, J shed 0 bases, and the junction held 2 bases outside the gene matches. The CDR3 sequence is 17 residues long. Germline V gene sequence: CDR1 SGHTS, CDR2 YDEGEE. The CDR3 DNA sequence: TGTGCCAGCAGCTCGGGACTAGCGGGGACGAACACCGGGGAGCTGTTTTTT. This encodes CASSSGLAGTNTGELFF.

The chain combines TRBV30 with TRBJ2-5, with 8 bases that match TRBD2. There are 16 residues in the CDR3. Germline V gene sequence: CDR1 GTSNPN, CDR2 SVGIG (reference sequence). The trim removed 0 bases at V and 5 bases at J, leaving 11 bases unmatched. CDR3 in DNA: TGTGCCTGGAGTGTACTGTCGGGGGGGCGTTCGGAGACCCAGTACTTC. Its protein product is CAWSVLSGGRSETQYF.

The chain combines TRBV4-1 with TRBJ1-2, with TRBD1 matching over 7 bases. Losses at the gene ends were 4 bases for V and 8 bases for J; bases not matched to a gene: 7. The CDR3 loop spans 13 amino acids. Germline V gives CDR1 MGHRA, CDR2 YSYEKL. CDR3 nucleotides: TGCGCCAGCAGCCTTGACAGGGCGGGGGGCTACACCTTC. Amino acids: CASSLDRAGGYTF.

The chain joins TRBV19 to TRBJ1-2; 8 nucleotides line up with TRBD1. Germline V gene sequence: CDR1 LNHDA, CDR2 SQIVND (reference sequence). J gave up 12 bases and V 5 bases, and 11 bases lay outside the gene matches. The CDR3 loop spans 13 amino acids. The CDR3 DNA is TGTGCCAGTAGTGACCGGGACAGGCTGGTAGACACCTTC. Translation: CASSDRDRLVDTF.

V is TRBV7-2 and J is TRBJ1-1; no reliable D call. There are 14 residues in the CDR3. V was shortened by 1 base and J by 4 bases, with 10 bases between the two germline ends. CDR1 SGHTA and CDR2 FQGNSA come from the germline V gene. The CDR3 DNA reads TGTGCCAGCAGCTTAGATTGGGGAGGCACTGAAGCTTTCTTT. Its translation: CASSLDWGGTEAFF. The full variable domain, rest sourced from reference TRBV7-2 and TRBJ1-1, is GAGVSQSPSNKVTEKGKDVELRCDPISGHTALYWYRQSLGQGLEFLIYFQGNSAPDKSGLPSDRFSAERTGGSVSTLTIQRTQQEDSAVYLCASSLDWGGTEAFFGQGTRLTVV.